This T cell receptor (beta chain) originates from a study of identical twins. This clonotype has just a few counts. Its antigen is undetermined. The germline CDR1 and CDR2 sequences are SGHRS and YFSETQ. Trimming stripped 2 bases from V and 0 bases from J, with 5 bases between. The CDR3 length is 14 residues. After template switching added a universal primer site, the resulting cDNA carried unique molecular identifiers. TCRdb fed the 5' RACE reads into MiXCR, producing one record per CDR3 protein. The sample records more than 250,000 distinct CDR3 sequences, about 8.9% being singletons. Notes on the study in general: Instead of following the same donors, the conclusions were based on cross-sectional statistical analysis.

The same sample was also used in a study of yellow fever vaccine responses in identical twins.

The chain employs TRBV5-1 and TRBJ2-2; D gene ambiguous. Sequencing was done on a sample of memory (CD45RO+) T cells sorted from blood. This receptor was identified in a woman aged 18 to 35 in good health. CDR3 residues: CASSFNTNTGELFF. The CDR3 DNA sequence: TGCGCCAGCAGCTTTAACACGAACACCGGGGAGCTGTTTTTT. The full variable domain, with the rest looked up from reference TRBV5-1 and TRBJ2-2, is KAGVTQTPRYLIKTRGQQVTLSCSPISGHRSVSWYQQTPGQGLQFLFEYFSETQRNKGNFPGRFSGRQFSNSRSEMNVSTLELGDSALYLCASSFNTNTGELFFGEGSRLTVL.